Below are 31 T cell receptor beta chains sequenced from a single sample in a study of CD8 T cells in ankylosing spondylitis. TCRdb redid the calling of the 5' RACE reads with MiXCR, one entry per CDR3 protein. This table holds 250,000 to 350,000 distinct CDR3 sequences, 20% found once. Sequencing was performed on blood, either unsorted or a sorted T cell fraction (not recorded which). These receptors all come from a male donor with ankylosing spondylitis or in good health (not recorded which).

The chain combines TRBV15 with TRBJ2-3; D remains unclear. V dropped 2 bases and J dropped 6 bases, with 3 bases sitting between them. The CDR3 is made up of 11 amino acids. Germline V lookup: CDR1 LNHNV, CDR2 YYDKDF (reference sequence). The CDR3 is CATSRPDTQYF. The CDR3 DNA reads as TGTGCCACCAGCAGACCCGATACGCAGTATTTT. The variable domain in full, completed from reference TRBV15 and TRBJ2-3, reads DAMVIQNPRYQVTQFGKPVTLSCSQTLNHNVMYWYQQKSSQAPKLLFHYYDKDFNNEADTPDNFQSRRPNTSFCFLDIRSPGLGDTAMYLCATSRPDTQYFGPGTRLTVL.

V usage is TRBV2 and J usage is TRBJ2-3; 11 bases match TRBD2. Trimming at V came to 6 bases and at J to 0 bases, leaving 8 bases not matched to a gene. CDR1 is SNHLY, CDR2 FYNNEI, per germline. This CDR3 contains 17 residues. CDR3 sequence: CASSSLAGGPSTDTQYF. In nucleotides, the CDR3 is TGTGCCAGCAGCAGCCTAGCGGGAGGACCCAGCACAGATACGCAGTATTTT.

The chain recombines TRBV6-5 with TRBJ2-3, with D tentatively TRBD2 (5 bases). CDR3 length: 17 residues. The V end was cut by 2 bases, the J end by 6 bases, with 21 bases between. Germline V gives CDR1 MNHEY, CDR2 SVGAGI. The CDR3 DNA sequence: TGTGCCAGCAGTTACCCCCAGGTGGGGAGTATTTCGGATACGCAGTATTTT. Its protein product is CASSYPQVGSISDTQYF.

The chain carries TRBV12-3 or TRBV12-4 and TRBJ2-2; D remains ambiguous. V was trimmed by 3 bases and J by 4 bases, leaving 9 bases between them. The CDR3 contains 14 residues. The CDR3 loop reads CASSLEALTGELFF. In nucleotides, the CDR3 is TGTGCCAGCAGTTTGGAAGCACTCACCGGGGAGCTGTTTTTT.

The chain links TRBV11-1 to TRBJ2-1; 9 bases agree with TRBD2. J gave up 5 bases and V 3 bases, and 5 bases lay outside the gene matches. This CDR3 spans 15 amino acids. Per the germline V gene, CDR1 is SGHAT and CDR2 is FQDESV (reference sequence). CDR3 region: CASSFLAGPDNEQFF. CDR3 nucleotide sequence: TGTGCCAGCAGCTTCCTAGCGGGGCCGGACAATGAGCAGTTCTTC.

The chain couples TRBV7-3 to TRBJ2-5; TRBD1 matches at 12 bases. The CDR3 extends over 15 amino acids. Germline CDR1 reads SGHTA; CDR2 reads FQGTGA. Germline trimming cut 0 bases from V and 6 bases from J; bases unmatched to any gene: 2. In nucleotides, the CDR3 is TGTGCCAGCAGCTTAACGGGGGACAGGGGGCAGACCCAGTACTTC. The encoded protein is CASSLTGDRGQTQYF.

This clonotype was picked up many times. The chain recombines TRBV12-3 or TRBV12-4 with TRBJ2-2; D is unresolved. The CDR3 is 12 residues long. V lost 5 bases, J lost 5 bases, and 6 bases lay in between. Written as DNA, the CDR3 is TGTGCCAGCAGTCAAAGAACCGGGGAGCTGTTTTTT. Translation gives CASSQRTGELFF.

This clonotype was picked up a small number of times. This chain links TRBV6-2 or TRBV6-3 with TRBJ1-5, with a possible D match to TRBD1 (5 bases). Between the trimmed V and J ends, which lost 6 bases and 2 bases, there was a span of 14 bases. From germline, CDR1 is MNHEY and CDR2 SVGEGT. The CDR3 length is 15 residues. This CDR3 is CASSHRQVGNQPQHF. The CDR3 DNA reads as TGTGCCAGCAGCCACAGGCAGGTTGGCAATCAGCCCCAGCATTTT.

This clonotype occurred many times. V usage is TRBV9 and J usage is TRBJ2-1; the match to TRBD2 covers 12 bases. Germline CDR1 and CDR2: SGDLS and YYNGEE. This CDR3 is 16 amino acids long. Unmatched junction bases numbered 1, after V lost 3 bases and J lost 0 bases. The CDR3 loop is CASSGTSGVSYNEQFF. CDR3 nucleotide sequence: TGTGCCAGCAGCGGGACTAGCGGGGTCTCCTACAATGAGCAGTTCTTC.

The chain combines TRBV20-1 with TRBJ2-5; 9 positions match TRBD2. There are 14 residues in the CDR3. After removal of 2 bases from V and 3 bases from J, the junction contained 4 bases not matched to a gene. Germline V gives CDR1 DFQATT, CDR2 SNEGSKA (reference sequence). CDR3 in amino acids: CSARSPSGEETQYF. The CDR3 nucleotides read TGCAGTGCTAGATCGCCTAGCGGGGAAGAGACCCAGTACTTC.

The rearrangement links TRBV14 to TRBJ2-2, with TRBD1 identical over 9 bases. The junction had 8 bases not matched to a gene; V was cut back by 4 bases and J by 5 bases. The CDR3 is 16 amino acids. Germline lookup yields CDR1 SGHDN and CDR2 FVKESK. The CDR3 loop is CASSPPGTGLTGELFF. The CDR3, as DNA: TGTGCCAGCAGCCCGCCCGGGACAGGGTTAACCGGGGAGCTGTTTTTT.

This clonotype is a singleton in its sample. The chain links TRBV12-3 or TRBV12-4 to TRBJ1-2; the D gene is possibly TRBD1 (5 bases). V shed 8 bases and J shed 4 bases, with 20 bases lying between them. This CDR3 has 15 amino acids. CDR3 in DNA: TGTGCCAGCGTCATCCTCCAGGGTGGGTCCTATGGCTACACCTTC. It is translated as CASVILQGGSYGYTF.

This clonotype was seen a few times. The CDR3 bases are TGTGCCATCACCACGACAGGGCACTATGGCTACACCTTC. Translation gives CAITTTGHYGYTF. V and J are TRBV10-3 and TRBJ1-2, with TRBD1 identical over 7 bases. This CDR3 is built from 13 residues. Germline CDR1 reads ENHRY; CDR2 reads SYGVKD. V trimming: 7 bases; J trimming: 3 bases; junction bases outside the gene matches: 5.

This clonotype has only a few counts. The rearrangement links TRBV21-1 to TRBJ2-7; the tabulated D call, TRBD2, remains unverified against the DNA. TRBV21-1 constitutes a pseudogene. The CDR3 sequence is 17 residues long. The CDR3 bases are TGTGCCAGCAGTAGGAAAGAGGACTGGAGTCCATCCTACGAGCAGTACGTC. It specifies CASSRKEDWSPSYEQYV.

This clonotype was observed a few times. This chain links TRBV12-3 or TRBV12-4 with TRBJ2-1; D possibly corresponds to TRBD1 (6 bases). This CDR3 contains 14 residues. Deletions cut 6 bases from V and 6 bases from J, with 15 bases between. CDR3 sequence reads: CASRPTGFVNEQFF. Here the CDR3 DNA reads TGTGCCAGCAGACCTACAGGGTTCGTCAATGAGCAGTTCTTC.

This clonotype was detected a few times. This chain joins TRBV20-1 and TRBJ2-7; 9 nucleotides align to TRBD2. V lost 5 bases and J lost 10; bases outside the gene matches: 15. Germline CDR1 reads DFQATT; CDR2 reads SNEGSKA (reference sequence). The CDR3 has 14 residues. CDR3 loop: CSASPTSGPYGQYV. The CDR3 region has the DNA TGCAGTGCTTCACCGACTAGCGGCCCCTACGGACAGTACGTC.

This clonotype was seen more than once but under ten times. The chain employs TRBV27 and TRBJ2-2; D may match TRBD1 or TRBD2 (5 bases each). V gave up 4 bases and J gave up 5 bases, with 11 bases separating them. The CDR3 has 14 amino acids. In germline, CDR1 is MNHEY, CDR2 SMNVEV (reference sequence). CDR3 protein: CASSWGTVTGELFF. CDR3 bases: TGTGCCAGCAGTTGGGGGACGGTTACCGGGGAGCTGTTTTTT.

This clonotype was seen a few times. The chain links TRBV3-1 to TRBJ1-1; D unclear. The CDR3 runs 12 residues. Trimming cost V 2 bases and J 3 bases, with 4 bases left between them. CDR1 LGHDT and CDR2 YNNKEL come from the germline V gene (reference sequence). The CDR3 DNA sequence: TGTGCCAGCAGCCAATTAGACACTGAAGCTTTCTTT. This gives the protein CASSQLDTEAFF.

This clonotype was found a few times. In nucleotides, the CDR3 is TGCAGTGCTAGTGGCGGTTATGGCTACACCTTC. This translates into CSASGGYGYTF. The chain employs TRBV20-1 and TRBJ1-2; D gene unclear. V lost 3 bases, J lost 5 bases, and 7 bases lay in between. CDR3 length: 11 residues. The germline gives CDR1 DFQATT, CDR2 SNEGSKA (reference sequence).

The gene calls are TRBV20-1 and TRBJ2-1, with D perhaps TRBD2 (6 bases). Germline-derived CDR1 and CDR2 are DFQATT and SNEGSKA (reference sequence). This CDR3 comprises 17 residues. Trimming shortened V by 3 bases and J by 1 base, and 19 bases separated the two germline ends. CDR3 coding DNA: TGCAGTGCTAGCGCCCCGGGAGCCCAACTTTCCTACAATGAGCAGTTCTTC. Translated: CSASAPGAQLSYNEQFF.

This clonotype appeared a few times. The J gene is TRBJ2-5, the V gene TRBV7-8; 14 bases fit TRBD2. Trimming cost V 5 bases and J 5 bases; bases outside gene matches: 10. Germline CDR1 is SGHVS and CDR2 is FQNEAQ. The CDR3 has 17 amino acids. CDR3 bases: TGTGCCAGCAGCCTACTTTCGACTAGCGGGAGGGGGGAGACCCAGTACTTC. Amino acid sequence: CASSLLSTSGRGETQYF.

The chain has TRBV7-9 and TRBJ2-5, with 7 bases lining up with TRBD1. The J segment lost 4 bases and the V segment lost 0 bases, leaving 8 bases of the junction unmatched. Germline-derived CDR1 and CDR2 are SEHNR and FQNEAQ (reference sequence). The CDR3 is 16 residues long. This chain's CDR3 is CASSLAGFYRGETQYF. CDR3 nucleotides: TGTGCCAGCAGCTTAGCGGGATTCTACAGGGGAGAGACCCAGTACTTC.

The rearrangement links TRBV18 to TRBJ2-7; D unresolved. This CDR3 comprises 16 residues. V was cut by 2 bases and J by 1 base, with 15 bases left in between. In germline, CDR1 is KGHSH, CDR2 LQKENI. The CDR3 bases are TGTGCCAGCTCACCATTCGGACGGCTGGGGTCCTACGAGCAGTACGTC. Protein product: CASSPFGRLGSYEQYV.

This clonotype was observed a single time. The rearrangement joins TRBV7-6 to TRBJ1-4; D may be TRBD1 (6 bases). Germline-derived CDR1 and CDR2 are SGHVS and FNYEAQ. This CDR3 is built from 18 residues. V lost 5 bases, J lost 0 bases, and 19 bases lay in between. CDR3 bases: TGTGCCAGCAGCAGGGACAACCCAGTTGCTGCAACTAATGAAAAACTGTTTTTT. This codes for CASSRDNPVAATNEKLFF.

This clonotype was found many times. The chain employs TRBV28 and TRBJ2-2; D ambiguous. Germline CDR1 and CDR2: MDHEN and SYDVKM. V dropped 6 bases and J dropped 6 bases, with 11 bases sitting between them. CDR3 length equals 13 residues. CDR3 nucleotides: TGTGCCAGCAGACCTAATAACGCCGGGGAGCTGTTTTTT. Amino acids: CASRPNNAGELFF.

In this sample, this clonotype turned up a few times. DNA of the CDR3: TGTGCCAGTAGTGCCGCTTTCCACGGGGAGCTGTTTTTT. Its translation is CASSAAFHGELFF. The chain couples TRBV19 to TRBJ2-2; D not certain. CDR3 length: 13 residues. Deletions cut 5 bases from V and 7 bases from J, with 11 bases between. From germline, CDR1 is LNHDA and CDR2 SQIVND (reference sequence).

This clonotype was recorded a few times. The V gene is TRBV4-2, the J gene TRBJ1-3; tentative D call: TRBD1 (6 bases). This CDR3 region has 15 residues. Germline assignment: CDR1 LGHNA and CDR2 YNFKEQ. Trimming cost V 1 base and J 9 bases, with 16 bases left between them. DNA of the CDR3: TGTGCCAGCAGCCAAGGAGGGCAAACAGGGACCACCATATATTTT. Its translation: CASSQGGQTGTTIYF.

In this sample, this clonotype turned up many times. The genes are TRBV7-8 and TRBJ2-3; TRBD2 aligns across 8 bases. Germline-derived CDR1 and CDR2 are SGHVS and FQNEAQ. This CDR3 spans 15 amino acids. Trimming took 4 bases from V and 2 from J; bases not matched to a gene: 5. CDR3 bases: TGTGCCAGCAGCTCCGGGACTAGGTCCACAGATACGCAGTATTTT. This gives the protein CASSSGTRSTDTQYF.

This clonotype was detected ten times or more. The CDR3 coding sequence is TGCAGTGCTAGAGATGGGGTTAACCAATTCGAGCAGTACGTC. As protein: CSARDGVNQFEQYV. The rearrangement uses TRBV20-1 and TRBJ2-7; no clear D. CDR1 DFQATT and CDR2 SNEGSKA come from the germline V gene (reference sequence). The CDR3 is 14 amino acids. Trimming took 0 bases from V and 6 from J, leaving 15 bases between them.

In this sample, this clonotype turned up many times. The rearrangement links TRBV20-1 to TRBJ2-7; unclear D gene. Trimming stripped 7 bases from V and 6 bases from J, with 16 bases between. CDR3 length equals 12 residues. Germline V gene data show CDR1 as DFQATT and CDR2 as SNEGSKA (reference sequence). The CDR3 nucleotides are TGCAGTGTTTCGGACGGACCAGGCGAGCAGTACGTC. Translated, it gives CSVSDGPGEQYV.

This clonotype was picked up a small number of times. The chain has TRBV6-2 or TRBV6-3 and TRBJ2-7; D gene unclear. V was shortened by 0 bases and J by 4 bases, with 16 bases between the two germline ends. The CDR3 runs 16 residues. CDR1 is MNHEY and CDR2 is SVGEGT in the germline V gene. The CDR3 DNA reads TGTGCCAGCAGTTACTCATCCGGTAAGCCGAATTACGAGCAGTACGTC. As protein: CASSYSSGKPNYEQYV.